The 14 T cell receptor beta chains given below trace back to one sample, sequenced in a study of identifying expanded T cells in peripheral blood. Sequenced by immunoSEQ multiplex PCR; TCRdb stores in-frame clones only, minus some. The sample consists of about 81,000 clones, 80% to 85% of them appearing once. The sequencing input was blood. Every receptor here comes from a person aged 18 to 69 in good health.

CDR3 DNA: TGTGCCAGCAGCTCCTCCTCCGTGACAGCTATTTACGAGCAGTACTTC. This codes for CASSSSSVTAIYEQYF. V usage is TRBV7-6 and J usage is TRBJ2-7; D might be TRBD1 (5 bases). The CDR3 is 16 residues long. Trimming shortened V by 4 bases and J by 4 bases, and 20 bases separated the two germline ends. The germline CDR1 and CDR2 sequences are SGHVS and FNYEAQ.

J is TRBJ2-1 and V is TRBV4-3, with TRBD2 matching over 13 bases. CDR3 length: 18 residues. CDR1 and CDR2 (germline): LGHNA, YSLEER. V was clipped by 0 bases and J by 8 bases; unmatched bases: 10. CDR3 nucleotide sequence: TGCGCCAGCAGCCAAGACTTTTGGACTAGCGGGAGAGGGGATGAGCAGTTCTTC. This gives the protein CASSQDFWTSGRGDEQFF.

The chain joins TRBV14 to TRBJ1-4, with 8 bases matching TRBD1. The length of the CDR3 is 15 residues. V gave up 2 bases and J gave up 7 bases; unmatched junction bases: 6. Germline lookup yields CDR1 SGHDN and CDR2 FVKESK. The CDR3 region is CASSQSGQGGEKLFF. CDR3 coding DNA: TGTGCCAGCAGCCAATCCGGACAGGGCGGTGAAAAACTGTTTTTT. Full variable domain (missing parts from reference TRBV14 and TRBJ1-4): EAGVTQFPSHSVIEKGQTVTLRCDPISGHDNLYWYRRVMGKEIKFLLHFVKESKQDESGMPNNRFLAERTGGTYSTLKVQPAELEDSGVYFCASSQSGQGGEKLFFGSGTQLSVL.

The rearrangement joins TRBV18 to TRBJ2-7; 8 nucleotides agree with TRBD1. V trimming: 3 bases; J trimming: 3 bases; junction bases outside the gene matches: 7. CDR3 size: 15 residues. CDR1 and CDR2 (germline): KGHSH, LQKENI. DNA for the CDR3: TGTGCCAGCTCACCCCCGACAGGGGCCATCTACGAGCAGTACTTC. Protein: CASSPPTGAIYEQYF.

This chain uses TRBV6-6 with TRBJ1-1; D is unclear. V lost 2 bases to trimming and J lost 7 bases, with 14 bases between them. The CDR3 covers 14 residues. Germline values: CDR1 MNHNY, CDR2 SVGAGI (reference sequence). CDR3 loop: CASSYQEEKVEAFF. CDR3 coding DNA: TGTGCCAGCAGTTACCAGGAGGAGAAAGTTGAAGCTTTCTTT.

The rearrangement uses TRBV28 and TRBJ1-1, with 10 bases aligning to TRBD1. CDR3 length: 14 residues. With V trimmed by 6 bases and J by 7 bases, 8 bases remained unmatched. The germline gives CDR1 MDHEN, CDR2 SYDVKM. Written as DNA, the CDR3 is TGTGCCAGCAGCTGGGGACAGGGGAGTCGTGAAGCTTTCTTT. It is translated as CASSWGQGSREAFF.

The V call is TRBV19, the J call TRBJ2-5, with D tentatively TRBD1 (5 bases). This CDR3 contains 12 residues. Deletions cut 6 bases from V and 4 bases from J, with 9 bases between. CDR1 LNHDA and CDR2 SQIVND come from the germline V gene (reference sequence). CDR3 sequence reads: CASSTGGETQYF. The CDR3 nucleotides are TGTGCCAGTAGCACAGGTGGAGAGACCCAGTACTTC.

On this clone: The sample carries other DNA sequences with the same CDR3. V is TRBV5-1 and J is TRBJ1-5, with a tentative D call TRBD1 (5 bases). Germline CDR1 SGHRS, CDR2 YFSETQ. The ends were cut back, 2 bases at V and 1 base at J, with 10 bases in the middle. The length of the CDR3 is 15 residues. This CDR3 is CASSLAGGSNQPQHF. The CDR3 DNA is TGCGCCAGCAGCTTAGCCGGGGGGAGCAATCAGCCCCAGCATTTT.

The chain joins TRBV27 to TRBJ1-3; D gene uncertain. Germline V lookup: CDR1 MNHEY, CDR2 SMNVEV (reference sequence). The CDR3 covers 13 residues. V lost 0 bases and J lost 4, with 4 bases in between. The CDR3: CASSLSLGNTIYF. CDR3 DNA sequence: TGTGCCAGCAGTTTATCGCTGGGAAACACCATATATTTT.

This chain links TRBV7-9 with TRBJ1-3; D might be TRBD1 (5 bases). CDR1 and CDR2 (germline): SEHNR, FQNEAQ (reference sequence). The CDR3 has 14 amino acids. Trimming removed 1 base from V and 3 bases from J, with 7 bases in between. The CDR3 is CASSLVRDGNTIYF. The CDR3 nucleotides are TGTGCCAGCAGCTTAGTCAGGGATGGAAACACCATATATTTT.

The V and J genes are TRBV7-2 and TRBJ2-5, with 8 nucleotides matching TRBD2. CDR3 length equals 16 residues. V was clipped by 5 bases and J by 5 bases; unmatched bases: 13. Germline V gives CDR1 SGHTA, CDR2 FQGNSA. CDR3 bases: TGTGCCAGCAGCCTAGGGAAGTCGGGAGGGCAGGAGACCCAGTACTTC. As protein: CASSLGKSGGQETQYF.

The V and J genes are TRBV5-4 and TRBJ1-4; TRBD1 might be the D (5 bases). V dropped 4 bases and J dropped 5 bases, with 15 bases sitting between them. The germline CDR1 and CDR2 sequences are SGHNT and YYREEE (reference sequence). The CDR3 loop spans 15 amino acids. The CDR3 sequence: CASSTGTSPNEKLFF. CDR3 sequence (DNA): TGTGCCAGCAGCACCGGGACTTCACCGAATGAAAAACTGTTTTTT.

The CDR3 region has the DNA TGTGCCAGCAGCCCAAGACAAGCATCCTACGAGCAGTACTTC. This codes for CASSPRQASYEQYF. The V gene is TRBV5-5, the J gene TRBJ2-7; no reliable D call. Germline V gene data show CDR1 as SGHKS and CDR2 as YYEKEE (reference sequence). The CDR3 loop spans 14 amino acids. V was pared by 4 bases and J by 1 base, with 12 bases between. Full variable domain (rest looked up from reference TRBV5-5 and TRBJ2-7): DAGVTQSPTHLIKTRGQQVTLRCSPISGHKSVSWYQQVLGQGPQFIFQYYEKEERGRGNFPDRFSARQFPNYSSELNVNALLLGDSALYLCASSPRQASYEQYFGPGTRLTVT.

The chain is built from TRBV27 and TRBJ1-2; 8 nucleotides line up with TRBD1. CDR3 length: 20 residues. Germline-derived CDR1 and CDR2 are MNHEY and SMNVEV (reference sequence). Trimming took 4 bases from V and 5 from J; bases not matched to a gene: 24. CDR3 sequence reads: CASSSGTGLPRGPGVYGYTF. CDR3 nucleotides: TGTGCCAGCAGTTCCGGGACAGGACTCCCGCGCGGACCCGGGGTTTATGGCTACACCTTC.